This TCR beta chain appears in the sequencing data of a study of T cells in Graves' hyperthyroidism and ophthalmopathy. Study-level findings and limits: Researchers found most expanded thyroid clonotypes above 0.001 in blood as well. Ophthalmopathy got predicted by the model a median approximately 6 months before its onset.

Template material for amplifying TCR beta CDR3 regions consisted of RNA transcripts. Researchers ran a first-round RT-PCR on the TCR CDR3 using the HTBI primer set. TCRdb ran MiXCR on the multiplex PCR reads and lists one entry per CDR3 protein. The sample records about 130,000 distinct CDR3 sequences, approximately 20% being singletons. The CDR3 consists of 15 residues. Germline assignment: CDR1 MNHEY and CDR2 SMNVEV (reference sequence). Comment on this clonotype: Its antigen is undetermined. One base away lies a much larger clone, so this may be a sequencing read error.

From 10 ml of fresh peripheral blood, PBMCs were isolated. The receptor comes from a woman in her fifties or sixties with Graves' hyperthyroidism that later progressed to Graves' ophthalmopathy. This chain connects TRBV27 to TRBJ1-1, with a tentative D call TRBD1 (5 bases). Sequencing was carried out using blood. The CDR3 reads CASTKIPGRGTEASF. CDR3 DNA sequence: TGTGCCAGCACCAAAATCCCGGGGCGGGGCACTGAAGCTTCCTTT.